This is a list of T cell receptor beta chains from one sample in a study of T-cell memory formation after mild COVID-19. TCRdb redid the calling of the 5' RACE reads with MiXCR, one entry per CDR3 protein. This table has under 200,000 distinct CDR3 sequences, roughly 31% appearing once. The sample comprised PBMCs or a T cell subset sorted from them (not recorded which). The receptor source for this set is an adult woman who had mild COVID-19 (a few samples of this study predate the infection). Cell type and time point are not known. CDR3s include the opening cysteine and the closing phenylalanine or tryptophan. Each record gives: V gene, J gene, clone size, D gene, CDR3 protein, CDR3 DNA. The D gene is left open where the match is weak. The size field is filled for only some rows; it gives once, few, many or a size class.

v_gene: TRBV11-2
j_gene: TRBJ2-2
abundance: -
d_gene: TRBD1
CDR3aa: CASSLSTGGWTGELFF
CDR3nt: TGTGCCAGCAGCTTATCCACAGGGGGATGGACCGGGGAGCTGTTTTTT

v_gene: TRBV10-3
j_gene: TRBJ2-3
abundance: few
d_gene: TRBD2
CDR3aa: CAISDRTSGTSTDTQYF
CDR3nt: TGTGCCATCAGTGACCGGACTAGCGGGACTAGCACAGATACGCAGTATTTT

v_gene: TRBV7-8
j_gene: TRBJ2-7
abundance: -
d_gene: -
CDR3aa: CASSLGTATYEQYF
CDR3nt: TGTGCCAGCAGCTTAGGCACGGCCACCTACGAGCAGTACTTC

v_gene: TRBV7-3
j_gene: TRBJ2-1
abundance: -
d_gene: -
CDR3aa: CASSLNGYNEQFF
CDR3nt: TGTGCCAGCAGCTTAAATGGTTACAATGAGCAGTTCTTC

v_gene: TRBV10-3
j_gene: TRBJ1-1
abundance: -
d_gene: TRBD1
CDR3aa: CAISESVAGGDVEAFF
CDR3nt: TGTGCCATCAGTGAGTCAGTTGCAGGGGGGGATGTTGAAGCTTTCTTT

v_gene: TRBV4-3
j_gene: TRBJ1-1
abundance: few
d_gene: -
CDR3aa: CASSQVPGVNTEAFF
CDR3nt: TGCGCCAGCAGCCAAGTTCCAGGGGTGAACACTGAAGCTTTCTTT

v_gene: TRBV24-1
j_gene: TRBJ2-1
abundance: -
d_gene: -
CDR3aa: CATSDLQGGNEQFF
CDR3nt: TGTGCCACCAGTGATTTGCAAGGCGGTAATGAGCAGTTCTTC

v_gene: TRBV18
j_gene: TRBJ1-1
abundance: few
d_gene: -
CDR3aa: CASSPRGENTEAFF
CDR3nt: TGTGCCAGCTCACCCCGAGGGGAGAACACTGAAGCTTTCTTT

v_gene: TRBV3-1
j_gene: TRBJ2-5
abundance: -
d_gene: TRBD1
CDR3aa: CASSPGTVQETQYF
CDR3nt: TGTGCCAGCAGCCCTGGGACAGTCCAAGAGACCCAGTACTTC

v_gene: TRBV15
j_gene: TRBJ2-1
abundance: few
d_gene: TRBD2
CDR3aa: CATSRPGTRLYNEQFF
CDR3nt: TGTGCCACCAGCAGACCCGGGACTAGACTCTACAATGAGCAGTTCTTC

v_gene: TRBV3-1
j_gene: TRBJ2-7
abundance: -
d_gene: TRBD1
CDR3aa: CASSHGTGTYEQYF
CDR3nt: TGTGCCAGCAGCCACGGGACAGGCACCTACGAGCAGTACTTC

v_gene: TRBV2
j_gene: TRBJ2-1
abundance: few
d_gene: TRBD2
CDR3aa: CATSTSGTTFEQFF
CDR3nt: TGTGCCACTTCGACTAGCGGGACTACTTTTGAGCAGTTCTTC

v_gene: TRBV5-1
j_gene: TRBJ2-3
abundance: -
d_gene: TRBD2
CDR3aa: CASSLTSGIATDTQYF
CDR3nt: TGCGCCAGCAGCTTGACTAGCGGGATCGCGACAGATACGCAGTATTTT

v_gene: TRBV9
j_gene: TRBJ2-7
abundance: many
d_gene: -
CDR3aa: CASSPQVSYEQYF
CDR3nt: TGTGCCAGCAGCCCGCAGGTCTCCTACGAGCAGTACTTC

v_gene: TRBV5-4
j_gene: TRBJ2-7
abundance: -
d_gene: -
CDR3aa: CASSFSSGKHEQYF
CDR3nt: TGTGCCAGCAGCTTTAGTTCGGGGAAACACGAGCAGTACTTC

v_gene: TRBV29-1
j_gene: TRBJ2-7
abundance: many
d_gene: -
CDR3aa: CSVVMSEQYF
CDR3nt: TGCAGCGTTGTAATGTCCGAGCAGTACTTC

v_gene: TRBV5-1
j_gene: TRBJ2-7
abundance: many
d_gene: -
CDR3aa: CASGRRDGSYEQYF
CDR3nt: TGCGCCAGCGGCCGCCGGGACGGCTCCTACGAGCAGTACTTC

v_gene: TRBV29-1
j_gene: TRBJ1-2
abundance: -
d_gene: -
CDR3aa: CSVESTVNYGYTF
CDR3nt: TGCAGCGTTGAATCGACTGTCAACTATGGCTACACCTTC

v_gene: TRBV5-6
j_gene: TRBJ1-1
abundance: few
d_gene: -
CDR3aa: CASSLAVLMNTEAFF
CDR3nt: TGTGCCAGCAGCTTGGCCGTGTTAATGAACACTGAAGCTTTCTTT

v_gene: TRBV15
j_gene: TRBJ2-4
abundance: -
d_gene: -
CDR3aa: CATSGAGGRLAKNIQYF
CDR3nt: TGTGCCACCAGCGGCGCTGGGGGACGGCTAGCCAAAAACATTCAGTACTTC